This T cell receptor (beta chain) was documented in a study of PD-L1 blockade in urothelial cancer. At the level of the study: Per blood sample, T cells had a median of around 150,000.

Points from the study as a whole: Tumor-associated TCR clones expanded more in blood at 3 weeks in patients with durable benefit.

Time point indicated: pretreatment peripheral blood. Produced via immunoSEQ multiplex PCR; TCRdb's table is partial and in-frame only. The table records roughly 95,000 clones, about nine tenths of them present only once. This CDR3 comprises 14 residues. In germline, CDR1 is MDHEN, CDR2 SYDVKM. V gave up 5 bases and J gave up 5 bases; unmatched junction bases: 5. Remarks on this clone: As yet, its antigen is unknown. Other DNA sequences in this sample translate to the same CDR3.

This chain uses TRBV28 with TRBJ1-5; 8 bases are a match to TRBD1. This receptor was taken from a man aged 55-75 years with urothelial cancer. This sample comprised PBMCs, obtained around atezolizumab (anti-PD-L1) treatment. The CDR3 DNA is TGTGCCAGCAGTCCCGGACAGGGAGATCAGCCCCAGCATTTT. Translating it yields CASSPGQGDQPQHF.